The clone carrying this T cell receptor beta chain occurred once. This record comes from a study of cytomegalovirus exposure and HLA in healthy donors. 60 Vbeta and 13 Jbeta primers were used in PCR. Repertoires were generated with immunoSEQ multiplex PCR, while TCRdb's copy carries only in-frame clones and drops some. Seen here are about 130,000 clones, 80% to 85% observed once, and the top ten hold around 0.7%. There are 13 residues in the CDR3. The germline V and J ends were trimmed by 2 bases and 4 bases, with 9 bases remaining between them. Germline CDR1 and CDR2: SGHTA and FQGNSA. The gene calls are TRBV7-2 and TRBJ2-7; the D is unclear. The source of this sequence is a man between 18 and 29 years old in good health and CMV-seronegative. Sequenced input: PBMCs. This CDR3 is CASSLNRAYEQYF. CDR3 nucleotides: TGTGCCAGCAGCTTAAATCGAGCGTACGAGCAGTACTTC.